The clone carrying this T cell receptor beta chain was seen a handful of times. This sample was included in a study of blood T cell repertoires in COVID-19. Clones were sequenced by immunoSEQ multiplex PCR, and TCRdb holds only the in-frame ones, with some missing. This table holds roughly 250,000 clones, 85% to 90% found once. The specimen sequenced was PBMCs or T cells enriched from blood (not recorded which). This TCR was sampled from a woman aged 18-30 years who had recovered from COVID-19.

CDR3 DNA: TGCAGCGTTGAAACACCGACTAGCTTGGTCAGTGAGCAGTTCTTC. It yields the protein CSVETPTSLVSEQFF. The chain recombines TRBV29-1 with TRBJ2-1; 7 bases fit TRBD2. The CDR3 consists of 15 residues. Germline V gives CDR1 SQVTM, CDR2 ANQGSEA. Trimming cost V 2 bases and J 9 bases; bases outside gene matches: 13.